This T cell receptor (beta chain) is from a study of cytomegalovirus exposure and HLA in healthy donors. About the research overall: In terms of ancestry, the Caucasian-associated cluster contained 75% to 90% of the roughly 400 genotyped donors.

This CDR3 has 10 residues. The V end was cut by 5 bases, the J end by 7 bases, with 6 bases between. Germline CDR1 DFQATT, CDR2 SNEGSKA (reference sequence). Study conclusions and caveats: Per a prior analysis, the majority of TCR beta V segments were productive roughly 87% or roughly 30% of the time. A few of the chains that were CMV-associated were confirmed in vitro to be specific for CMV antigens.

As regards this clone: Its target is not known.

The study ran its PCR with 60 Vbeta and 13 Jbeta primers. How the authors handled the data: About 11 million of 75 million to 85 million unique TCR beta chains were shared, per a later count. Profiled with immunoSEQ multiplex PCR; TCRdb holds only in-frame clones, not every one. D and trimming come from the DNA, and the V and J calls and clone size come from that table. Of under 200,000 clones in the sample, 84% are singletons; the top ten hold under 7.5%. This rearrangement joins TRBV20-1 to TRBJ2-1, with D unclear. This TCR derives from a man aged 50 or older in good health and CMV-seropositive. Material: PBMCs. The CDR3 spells CSAGHNEQFF. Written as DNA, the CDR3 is TGCAGTGCTGGCCATAATGAGCAGTTCTTC.